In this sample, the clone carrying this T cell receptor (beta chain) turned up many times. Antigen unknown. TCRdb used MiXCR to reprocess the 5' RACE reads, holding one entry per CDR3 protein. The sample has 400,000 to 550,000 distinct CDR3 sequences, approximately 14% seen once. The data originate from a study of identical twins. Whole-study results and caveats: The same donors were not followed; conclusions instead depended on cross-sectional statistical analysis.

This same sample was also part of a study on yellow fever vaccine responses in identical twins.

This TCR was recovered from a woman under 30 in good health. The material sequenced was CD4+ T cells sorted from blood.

The CDR3, as DNA: TGTGCCAGCAGCCCGGACAGGGGCGGAGAAAAACTGTTTTTT. Translation gives CASSPDRGGEKLFF. This rearrangement joins TRBV7-2 to TRBJ1-4; 9 bases are shared with TRBD1. CDR3 length: 14 amino acids. V lost 5 bases to trimming and J lost 8 bases; unmatched junction nucleotides: 6. Per the germline V gene, CDR1 is SGHTA and CDR2 is FQGNSA.